This T cell receptor (beta chain) appears in the sequencing data of a study of T cell changes during pregnancy in multiple sclerosis. Data came from immunoSEQ multiplex PCR; TCRdb stores just in-frame clones and leaves some out. Altogether 78,000 or so clones are present, about 91% being singletons, with the ten largest covering about 3%. V lost 5 bases and J lost 2, with 10 bases in between. This CDR3 has 14 amino acids. CDR1 is MRHNA, CDR2 SNTAGT, per germline. The source of this sequence is a female donor with multiple sclerosis, enrolled in a pregnancy study. This rearrangement joins TRBV6-4 to TRBJ1-5; D uncertain. Sequences were derived from peripheral blood, sampled before pregnancy. CDR3 sequence reads: CASSLVAGNQPQHF. The CDR3 bases are TGTGCCAGCAGTCTGGTCGCGGGCAATCAGCCCCAGCATTTT.